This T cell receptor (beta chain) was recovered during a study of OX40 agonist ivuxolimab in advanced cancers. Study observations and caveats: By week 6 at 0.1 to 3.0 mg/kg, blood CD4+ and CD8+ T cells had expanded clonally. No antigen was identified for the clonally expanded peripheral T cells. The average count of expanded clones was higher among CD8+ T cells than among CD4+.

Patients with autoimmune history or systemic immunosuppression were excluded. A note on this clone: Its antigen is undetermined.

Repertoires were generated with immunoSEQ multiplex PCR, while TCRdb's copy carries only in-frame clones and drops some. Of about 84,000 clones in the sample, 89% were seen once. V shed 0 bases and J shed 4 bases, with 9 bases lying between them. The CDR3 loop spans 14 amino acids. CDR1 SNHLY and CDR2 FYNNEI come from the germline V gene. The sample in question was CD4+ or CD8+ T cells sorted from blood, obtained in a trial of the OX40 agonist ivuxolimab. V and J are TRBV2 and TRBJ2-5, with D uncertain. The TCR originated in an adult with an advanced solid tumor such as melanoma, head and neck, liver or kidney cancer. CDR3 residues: CASSEAPFRETQYF. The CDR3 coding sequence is TGTGCCAGCAGTGAAGCCCCATTCCGAGAGACCCAGTACTTC.